A selection of T cell receptor beta chains follows, all from one sample in a study of T cell responses to AZD1222 COVID-19 vaccine. TCRdb's table, derived via immunoSEQ multiplex PCR, lists solely in-frame clones and lacks some. This table holds fewer than 300,000 clones, 90% to 95% found once. Source: peripheral blood, taken on day 0 of AZD1222 vaccination. These receptors were obtained from an adult in good health. Both conserved end residues are part of each CDR3.

j_call cdr3_length v_call cdr3_aa
TRBJ2-7 13 TRBV28 CASSPDRRREQYF
TRBJ2-3 15 TRBV2 CASTERGLATDTQYF
TRBJ1-1 15 TRBV28 CASGFLGGANTEAFF
TRBJ1-3 16 TRBV4-3 CASSQDRVGSGNTIYF
TRBJ2-7 14 TRBV5-1 CASSRLSSSYEQYF
TRBJ1-3 16 TRBV9 CASSLRAPSSGNTIYF
TRBJ1-6 16 TRBV6-5 CASSYSGQTYNSPLHF
TRBJ1-6 16 TRBV9 CASSVSPSSYNSPLHF
TRBJ1-5 16 TRBV27 CASSSTPLRAGQPQHF
TRBJ2-7 14 TRBV3-1/TRBV3-2 CASSQVGTSDKQYF
TRBJ2-1 13 TRBV5-1 CASSSTGYNEQFF
TRBJ2-3 13 TRBV12-3/TRBV12-4 CASSTGGLDTQYF
TRBJ1-6 13 TRBV27 CASTLTRSSPLHF
TRBJ1-2 16 TRBV4-1 CASSQDGGLPNYGYTF
TRBJ1-2 16 TRBV19 CASSPTSGRANYGYTF
TRBJ1-1 14 TRBV18 CASHRGGEDTEAFF
TRBJ2-1 19 TRBV6-2/TRBV6-3 CASSGTSGRRGSSYNEQFF
TRBJ2-1 14 TRBV15 CATSFRGSYNEQFF
TRBJ1-2 13 TRBV2 CASSGGELGGYTF
TRBJ1-2 15 TRBV5-4 CASSLDRTGVFAYTF
TRBJ1-1 14 TRBV5-1 CASSPRQTNTEAFF
TRBJ2-3 18 TRBV6-1 CASSGGRTSSPSTDTQYF
TRBJ2-2 15 TRBV7-2 CASSLRGQGTGELFF
TRBJ2-5 13 TRBV12-3/TRBV12-4 CASSFGGRETQYF
TRBJ1-1 15 TRBV6-5 CASSYSPREGTEAFF
TRBJ2-1 13 TRBV28 CASRSGGYNEQFF
TRBJ1-2 14 TRBV29-1 CSVNSDSEYYGYTF
TRBJ1-5 15 TRBV15 CATSRDGGGNQPQHF
TRBJ1-6 15 TRBV7-2 CATPGQRSGHSPLHF
TRBJ1-1 14 TRBV28 CASRNRRGGTEAFF
TRBJ2-7 14 TRBV28 CASSGRQGDYEQYF
TRBJ1-1 12 TRBV25-1 CASSYGKAEAFF